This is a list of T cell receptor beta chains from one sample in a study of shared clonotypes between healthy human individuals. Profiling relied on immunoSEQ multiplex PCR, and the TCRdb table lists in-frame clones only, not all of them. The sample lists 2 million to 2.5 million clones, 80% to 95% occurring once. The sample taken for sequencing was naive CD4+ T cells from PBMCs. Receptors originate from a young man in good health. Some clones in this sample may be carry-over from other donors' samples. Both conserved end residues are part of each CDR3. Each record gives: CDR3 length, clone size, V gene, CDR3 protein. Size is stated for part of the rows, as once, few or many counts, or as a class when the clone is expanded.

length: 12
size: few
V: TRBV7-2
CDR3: CASSLVGYEQYF

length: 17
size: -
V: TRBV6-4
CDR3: CASSRKGQGREGETQYF

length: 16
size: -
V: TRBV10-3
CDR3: CAISESVAGVYNEQFF

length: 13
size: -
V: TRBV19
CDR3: CASSKDRDQPQHF

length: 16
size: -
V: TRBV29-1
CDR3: CSVGGGTRTPPDTQYF

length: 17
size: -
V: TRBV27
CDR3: CASTRVAPQGAGYEQYF

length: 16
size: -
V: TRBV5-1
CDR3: CASSDTTGTSGRSLFF

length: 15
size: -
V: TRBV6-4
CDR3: CASSDSGTEYNEQFF

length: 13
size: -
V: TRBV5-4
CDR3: CASPGTLTGEQFF

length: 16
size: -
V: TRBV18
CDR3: CASSPGTGSPNQPQHF

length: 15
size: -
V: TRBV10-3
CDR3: CAISEGRGSGNTIYF

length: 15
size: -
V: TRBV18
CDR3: CASSRDRGQDYEQYF

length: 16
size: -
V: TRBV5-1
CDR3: CASSLPGLSNTGELFF

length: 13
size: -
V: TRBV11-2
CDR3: CASSLISGNTIYF

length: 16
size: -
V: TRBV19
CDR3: CASSIVGLAGEETQYF

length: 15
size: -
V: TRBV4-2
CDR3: CASSQVTGTGYGYTF

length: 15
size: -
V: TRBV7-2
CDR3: CASSLRSKDNNEQFF

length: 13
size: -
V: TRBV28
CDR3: CASSLRVRSEAFF